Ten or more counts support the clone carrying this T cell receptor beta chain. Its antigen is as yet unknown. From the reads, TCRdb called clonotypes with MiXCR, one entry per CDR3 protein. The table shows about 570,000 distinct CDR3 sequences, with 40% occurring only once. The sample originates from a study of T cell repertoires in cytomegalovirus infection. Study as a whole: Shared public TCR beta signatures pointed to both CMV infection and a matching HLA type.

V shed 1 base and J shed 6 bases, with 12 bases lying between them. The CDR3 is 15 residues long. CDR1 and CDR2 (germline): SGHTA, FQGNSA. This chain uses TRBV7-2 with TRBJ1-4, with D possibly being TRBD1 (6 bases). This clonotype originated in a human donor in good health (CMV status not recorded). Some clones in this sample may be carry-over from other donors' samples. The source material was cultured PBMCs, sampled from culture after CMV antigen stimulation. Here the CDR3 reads CASSLGSTGDEKLFF. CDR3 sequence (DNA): TGTGCCAGCAGCTTAGGATCGACAGGCGATGAAAAACTGTTTTTT.